This TCR beta chain is from a study of blood T cell repertoires in COVID-19. Study-wide context: Samples taken during acute and convalescent COVID-19 were collected in the United States, Italy and Spain. PBMCs, B-cell-depleted T cells, or T cells provided the cDNA or gDNA that made up the material.

Per the study methods: Amplifying reference gene primers gave estimates of nucleated cell counts. Some clones are missing from TCRdb's copy, which holds only in-frame ones; the method was immunoSEQ multiplex PCR. The V and J calls and the clone size are those of that table, but D and trimming were determined from the DNA. The data contain fewer than 200,000 clones, 85% of them seen just once; the ten biggest clones take up 1% to 1.2%. Trimming removed 4 bases at V and 1 base at J, with 10 bases between. CDR1 is SGHAT and CDR2 is FQNNGV in the germline V gene. The CDR3 has 14 residues. Input material: peripheral blood. This receptor was identified in a middle-aged man with acute or convalescent COVID-19. This chain joins TRBV11-2 and TRBJ1-1, with D possibly matching TRBD1 (6 bases). CDR3 loop: CASSWQGTNTEAFF. CDR3 in DNA: TGTGCCAGCAGCTGGCAGGGGACGAACACTGAAGCTTTCTTT.